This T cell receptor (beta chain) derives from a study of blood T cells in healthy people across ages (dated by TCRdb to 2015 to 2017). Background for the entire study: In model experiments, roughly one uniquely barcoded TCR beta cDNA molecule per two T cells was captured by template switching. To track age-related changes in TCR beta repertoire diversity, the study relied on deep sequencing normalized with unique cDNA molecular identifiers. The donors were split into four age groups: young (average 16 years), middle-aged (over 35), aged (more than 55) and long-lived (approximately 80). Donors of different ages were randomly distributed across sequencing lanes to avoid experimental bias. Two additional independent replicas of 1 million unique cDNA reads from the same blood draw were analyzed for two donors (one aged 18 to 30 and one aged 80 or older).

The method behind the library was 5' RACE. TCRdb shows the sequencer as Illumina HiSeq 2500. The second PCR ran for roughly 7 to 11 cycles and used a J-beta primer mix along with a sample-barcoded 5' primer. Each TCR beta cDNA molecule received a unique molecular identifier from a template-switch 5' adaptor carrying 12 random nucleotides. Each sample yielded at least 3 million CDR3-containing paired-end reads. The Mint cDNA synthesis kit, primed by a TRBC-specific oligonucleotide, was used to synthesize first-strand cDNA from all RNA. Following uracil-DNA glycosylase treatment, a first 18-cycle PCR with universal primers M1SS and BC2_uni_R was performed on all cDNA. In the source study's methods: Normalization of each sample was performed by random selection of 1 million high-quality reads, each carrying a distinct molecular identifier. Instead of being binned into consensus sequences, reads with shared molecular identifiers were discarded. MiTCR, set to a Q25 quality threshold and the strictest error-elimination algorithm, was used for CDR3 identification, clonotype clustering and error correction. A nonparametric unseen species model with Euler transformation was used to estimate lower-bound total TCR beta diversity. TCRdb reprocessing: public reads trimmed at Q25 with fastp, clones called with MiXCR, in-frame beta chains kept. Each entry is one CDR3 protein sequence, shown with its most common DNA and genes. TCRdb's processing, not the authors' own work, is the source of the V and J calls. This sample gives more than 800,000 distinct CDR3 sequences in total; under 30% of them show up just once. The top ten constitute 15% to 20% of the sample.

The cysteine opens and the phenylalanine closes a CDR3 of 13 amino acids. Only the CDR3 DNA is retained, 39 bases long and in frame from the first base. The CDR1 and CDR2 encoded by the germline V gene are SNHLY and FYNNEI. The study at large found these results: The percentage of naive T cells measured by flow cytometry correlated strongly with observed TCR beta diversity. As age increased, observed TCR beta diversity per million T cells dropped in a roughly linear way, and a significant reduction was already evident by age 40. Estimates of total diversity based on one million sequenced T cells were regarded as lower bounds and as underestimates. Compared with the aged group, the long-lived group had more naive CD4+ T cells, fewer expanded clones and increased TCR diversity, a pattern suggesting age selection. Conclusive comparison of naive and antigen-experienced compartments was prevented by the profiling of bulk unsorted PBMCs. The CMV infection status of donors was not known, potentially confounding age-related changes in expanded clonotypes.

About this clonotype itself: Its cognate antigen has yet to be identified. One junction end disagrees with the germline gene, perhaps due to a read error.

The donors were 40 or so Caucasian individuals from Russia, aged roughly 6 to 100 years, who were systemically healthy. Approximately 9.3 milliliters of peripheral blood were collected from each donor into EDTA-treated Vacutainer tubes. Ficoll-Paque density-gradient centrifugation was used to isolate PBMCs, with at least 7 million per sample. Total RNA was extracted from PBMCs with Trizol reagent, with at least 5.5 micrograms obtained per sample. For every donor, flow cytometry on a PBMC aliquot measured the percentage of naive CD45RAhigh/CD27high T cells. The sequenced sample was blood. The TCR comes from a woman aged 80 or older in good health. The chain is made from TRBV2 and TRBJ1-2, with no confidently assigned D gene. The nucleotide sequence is TGTGCCAGCAGTGACAGGAGTCACTATGGCTGCACCTTC. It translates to CASSDRSHYGCTF.